This passage covers 28 T cell receptor beta chains from one sample sequenced in a study of T cell repertoires in cytomegalovirus infection. No antigen is known for these receptors. TCRdb analysed the reads with MiXCR anew, one entry per CDR3 protein. The data contain roughly 310,000 distinct CDR3 sequences, 25% to 30% of them singletons. The material was cultured PBMCs, obtained from culture after CMV antigen stimulation. All receptors come from a human donor in good health (CMV status not recorded). Some clones in this sample may be carry-over from other donors' samples.

This clonotype has only one observation. The V gene is TRBV18, the J gene TRBJ2-7; 8 bases fit TRBD1. The germline V gene encodes CDR1 KGHSH and CDR2 LQKENI. The CDR3 is 14 residues long. J was trimmed by 0 bases and V by 5 bases; bases with no gene match: 3. In DNA, the CDR3 is TGTGCCAGCTCAGCGGGACAGGCCTCCTACGAGCAGTACTTC. It is translated as CASSAGQASYEQYF.

The table lists this clonotype with a few counts. The chain recombines TRBV2 with TRBJ1-1; D gene unclear. This CDR3 is built from 11 residues. Germline values: CDR1 SNHLY, CDR2 FYNNEI. Trimming pared 2 bases from V and 6 bases from J, leaving 4 bases between. The CDR3 DNA sequence: TGTGCCAGCAGTGAATCCGCTGAAGCTTTCTTT. It is translated as CASSESAEAFF.

The V and J genes are TRBV10-2 and TRBJ1-6, with D possibly matching TRBD1 (5 bases). Germline V gene sequence: CDR1 WSHSY, CDR2 SAAADI. Trimming took off 4 bases at V and 10 bases at J, with 11 bases between the two ends. The CDR3 runs to 13 residues. CDR3: CASSAGQGSPLHF. CDR3 coding DNA: TGCGCCAGCAGTGCGGGGCAGGGATCACCCCTCCACTTT.

The chain joins TRBV12-3 or TRBV12-4 to TRBJ1-1, with 9 bases fitting TRBD1. The CDR3 has 16 residues. V shed 5 bases, J shed 4 bases, and the junction held 11 bases outside the gene matches. The CDR3 is CASSLRDRVVSTEAFF. The CDR3 bases are TGTGCCAGCAGTCTCCGGGACAGGGTCGTCAGCACTGAAGCTTTCTTT.

The chain combines TRBV4-1 with TRBJ1-1; the D is unclear. CDR1 and CDR2 from the germline V gene are MGHRA and YSYEKL. V was shortened by 3 bases and J by 8 bases, with 10 bases between the two germline ends. This CDR3 is 12 amino acids long. As DNA, the CDR3 is TGCGCCAGCAGCCACCTCCGGGAGGAAGCTTTCTTT. Its protein product is CASSHLREEAFF.

The chain links TRBV19 to TRBJ2-7; D not resolved. This CDR3 contains 13 residues. V lost 3 bases to trimming and J lost 1 base, with 7 bases between them. Germline V CDR1 and CDR2: LNHDA, SQIVND (reference sequence). The CDR3 nucleotides read TGTGCCAGTAGTATTGACCAGTCCTACGAGCAGTACTTC. Residues: CASSIDQSYEQYF. Drawing the rest from reference TRBV19 and TRBJ2-7, the complete variable domain is DGGITQSPKYLFRKEGQNVTLSCEQNLNHDAMYWYRQDPGQGLRLIYYSQIVNDFQKGDIAEGYSVSREKKESFPLTVTSAQKNPTAFYLCASSIDQSYEQYFGPGTRLTVT.

The chain employs TRBV25-1 and TRBJ1-2; D call uncertain. The V gene lost 4 bases and the J gene lost 2 bases, with 8 bases spanning the gap. CDR3 length: 13 residues. Germline CDR1 and CDR2: MGHDK and SYGVNS. CDR3 sequence: CASSVPGNYGYTF. CDR3 coding DNA: TGTGCCAGCAGTGTACCGGGAAACTATGGCTACACCTTC.

The J gene is TRBJ2-2, the V gene TRBV10-3, with a tentative D call TRBD2 (5 bases). The CDR3 contains 16 residues. Germline CDR1 reads ENHRY; CDR2 reads SYGVKD. Trimming cost V 5 bases and J 5 bases, with 18 bases left between them. In DNA form, the CDR3 reads TGTGCCATCAGTCCAGGACTCGGCCAAGGAACCGGGGAGCTGTTTTTT. Residues: CAISPGLGQGTGELFF.

The rearrangement joins TRBV27 to TRBJ2-3; either TRBD1 or TRBD2 may fit D (5 bases each). The CDR3 is 15 residues long. Trimming removed 0 bases from V and 5 bases from J, with 12 bases in between. In germline, CDR1 is MNHEY, CDR2 SMNVEV (reference sequence). CDR3 sequence (DNA): TGTGCCAGCAGTTTATCTTTACCGAGGGGAGATACGCAGTATTTT. Amino acids: CASSLSLPRGDTQYF.

The chain uses TRBV5-6 and TRBJ2-1, with 9 bases aligning to TRBD2. This CDR3 is built from 17 residues. The ends lost 0 bases at V and 3 bases at J; junction bases unmatched: 7. The germline gives CDR1 SGHDT, CDR2 YYEEEE. The CDR3 loop reads CASSLEVAGAHYNEQFF. CDR3 bases: TGTGCCAGCAGCTTGGAAGTAGCGGGAGCGCACTACAATGAGCAGTTCTTC.

This clonotype was seen a handful of times. V gene TRBV10-3 combines with J gene TRBJ1-1, with unresolved D. The CDR3 covers 11 residues. In germline, CDR1 is ENHRY, CDR2 SYGVKD. V dropped 2 bases and J dropped 3 bases, with 1 base sitting between them. The CDR3 nucleotides read TGTGCCATCAGTGAGGACACTGAAGCTTTCTTT. Translation gives CAISEDTEAFF.

V usage is TRBV20-1 and J usage is TRBJ2-5; D is tentatively TRBD1 or TRBD2 (5 bases each). Germline V gene sequence: CDR1 DFQATT, CDR2 SNEGSKA (reference sequence). The CDR3 contains 14 residues. V lost 1 base to trimming and J lost 3 bases, with 12 bases between them. CDR3 sequence: CSARVAGRKETQYF. The DNA for the CDR3 is TGCAGTGCTAGAGTGGCAGGGAGAAAAGAGACCCAGTACTTC.

V and J are TRBV11-2 and TRBJ2-3, with D perhaps matching TRBD2 (5 bases). The germline gives CDR1 SGHAT, CDR2 FQNNGV. There are 15 residues in the CDR3. Trimming stripped 7 bases from V and 3 bases from J, with 17 bases between. The CDR3 sequence: CASIHTGELTDTQYF. Here the CDR3 DNA reads TGTGCCAGCATCCACACCGGGGAACTGACAGATACGCAGTATTTT.

In this sample, this clonotype turned up a few times. The chain combines TRBV7-2 with TRBJ1-6; a possible D gene is TRBD1 (6 bases). Trimming stripped 1 base from V and 14 bases from J, with 15 bases between. In germline, CDR1 is SGHTA, CDR2 FQGNSA. The CDR3 length is 14 residues. The CDR3 loop reads CASSLGTGTFSLHF. In DNA, the CDR3 is TGTGCCAGCAGCTTAGGTACAGGGACCTTTTCCCTCCACTTT. Full variable domain (outside the CDR3, taken from reference TRBV7-2 and TRBJ1-6): GAGVSQSPSNKVTEKGKDVELRCDPISGHTALYWYRQSLGQGLEFLIYFQGNSAPDKSGLPSDRFSAERTGGSVSTLTIQRTQQEDSAVYLCASSLGTGTFSLHFGNGTRLTVT.

The chain combines TRBV14 with TRBJ2-5; D perhaps matches TRBD1 (5 bases). Germline V gives CDR1 SGHDN, CDR2 FVKESK. Trimming took off 1 base at V and 5 bases at J, with 20 bases between the two ends. This CDR3 has 17 amino acids. The CDR3 loop reads CASSQVKGVRGLETQYF. CDR3 bases: TGTGCCAGCAGCCAAGTTAAAGGAGTAAGGGGCCTGGAGACCCAGTACTTC.

This clonotype was seen only a few times. The chain is built from TRBV5-1 and TRBJ2-7, with D hard to call. This CDR3 comprises 13 residues. Per the germline V gene, CDR1 is SGHRS and CDR2 is YFSETQ. The ends were cut back, 1 base at V and 3 bases at J, with 8 bases in the middle. CDR3 nucleotide sequence: TGCGCCAGCAGCTTGAGTCCCCTCTACGAGCAGTACTTC. Its protein is CASSLSPLYEQYF.

In this sample, this clonotype turned up a few times. This chain uses TRBV10-3 with TRBJ1-5, with D maybe TRBD1 (6 bases). Per germline, CDR1 ENHRY and CDR2 SYGVKD. V was cut by 4 bases and J by 10 bases, with 20 bases left in between. The CDR3 loop spans 15 amino acids. The CDR3 sequence: CAISGRTGPSSPQHF. CDR3 coding DNA: TGTGCCATCAGTGGTCGTACAGGGCCTTCTAGTCCCCAGCATTTT.

This clonotype was found a few times. V usage is TRBV5-1 and J usage is TRBJ1-5, with 9 bases that match TRBD1. V shed 4 bases and J 4 bases; nucleotides not matched to a gene: 6. The CDR3 is 15 residues long. Germline assignment: CDR1 SGHRS and CDR2 YFSETQ. CDR3 in amino acids: CASSRTGEANQPQHF. The DNA of the CDR3 is TGCGCCAGCAGCCGGACAGGGGAGGCGAATCAGCCCCAGCATTTT. Combining the CDR3 with reference TRBV5-1 and TRBJ1-5 gives the whole variable domain KAGVTQTPRYLIKTRGQQVTLSCSPISGHRSVSWYQQTPGQGLQFLFEYFSETQRNKGNFPGRFSGRQFSNSRSEMNVSTLELGDSALYLCASSRTGEANQPQHFGDGTRLSIL.

V gene TRBV12-3 or TRBV12-4 combines with J gene TRBJ1-1; a weak D match, TRBD1 (5 bases). Trimming took 6 bases from V and 3 from J, leaving 23 bases between them. The CDR3 extends over 17 amino acids. CDR3 residues: CASRPRGGSSEDTEAFF. The CDR3 DNA follows: TGTGCCAGCAGGCCCCGGGGGGGATCGAGTGAGGACACTGAAGCTTTCTTT.

The V and J genes are TRBV7-2 and TRBJ1-1, with D unresolved. The CDR3 totals 13 residues. Per the germline V gene, CDR1 is SGHTA and CDR2 is FQGNSA. V lost 1 base and J lost 6, with 9 bases in between. CDR3 amino acids: CASSLVARAEAFF. As DNA, the CDR3 is TGTGCCAGCAGCTTAGTGGCCCGTGCTGAAGCTTTCTTT.

This clonotype was counted between two and nine times. This rearrangement joins TRBV18 to TRBJ2-1; D could derive from TRBD1 or TRBD2 (5 bases each). Germline CDR1 and CDR2: KGHSH and LQKENI. The CDR3 covers 16 residues. V lost 3 bases and J 3 bases, leaving 15 bases between the germline ends. The CDR3 loop reads CASSPPGREFYNEQFF. The CDR3 region has the DNA TGTGCCAGCTCACCTCCTGGCAGGGAGTTCTACAATGAGCAGTTCTTC. The variable domain in full, completed from reference TRBV18 and TRBJ2-1, reads NAGVMQNPRHLVRRRGQEARLRCSPMKGHSHVYWYRQLPEEGLKFMVYLQKENIIDESGMPKERFSAEFPKEGPSILRIQQVVRGDSAAYFCASSPPGREFYNEQFFGPGTRLTVL.

This chain links TRBV19 with TRBJ2-3, with TRBD1 matching 8 bases. The V gene end was trimmed by 5 bases and the J gene end by 0 bases; junction bases not matched to a gene: 7. The CDR3 contains 16 residues. Germline V gene data show CDR1 as LNHDA and CDR2 as SQIVND (reference sequence). The CDR3 sequence is CASSLQGATSTDTQYF. In DNA, the CDR3 is TGTGCCAGTAGTCTTCAGGGGGCAACTAGCACAGATACGCAGTATTTT.

This clonotype was counted many times. The chain combines TRBV7-3 with TRBJ2-1; 8 positions agree with TRBD2. The CDR3 runs 17 residues. Germline trimming cut 1 base from V and 4 bases from J; bases unmatched to any gene: 9. The germline V gene encodes CDR1 SGHTA and CDR2 FQGTGA. The CDR3 bases are TGTGCCAGCAGCTTAAACTCAGGGCGGGGGGCATACAATGAGCAGTTCTTC. Protein sequence: CASSLNSGRGAYNEQFF.

The table lists this clonotype with a few counts. The chain has TRBV11-2 and TRBJ1-1, with a tentative D call TRBD1 (5 bases). The CDR3 extends over 15 amino acids. V gave up 1 base and J gave up 5 bases, with 14 bases separating them. From germline, CDR1 is SGHAT and CDR2 FQNNGV. CDR3 in DNA: TGTGCCAGCAGCTTAGTCGGGACCGTCGGGACTGAAGCTTTCTTT. Amino acid sequence: CASSLVGTVGTEAFF.

The chain recombines TRBV12-3 or TRBV12-4 with TRBJ2-7, with 12 bases lining up with TRBD2. The CDR3 totals 19 residues. After removal of 5 bases from V and 0 bases from J, the junction contained 14 bases not matched to a gene. The CDR3 DNA reads as TGTGCCAGCAGTGCTGGGTGGGCTAGCGGGGGGGCACCCTCCTACGAGCAGTACTTC. Protein: CASSAGWASGGAPSYEQYF.

The sample holds a few counts of this clonotype. V usage is TRBV10-3 and J usage is TRBJ1-1, with 8 positions matching TRBD1. The CDR3 loop spans 13 amino acids. V gave up 10 bases and J gave up 1 base; unmatched junction bases: 5. Germline V gives CDR1 ENHRY, CDR2 SYGVKD. The CDR3 nucleotides read TGTGCCACCCGGGGGACAGGGAACACTGAAGCTTTCTTT. Its translation is CATRGTGNTEAFF.

The V and J genes are TRBV29-1 and TRBJ2-1, with a weak D call TRBD2 (5 bases). Germline CDR1 reads SQVTM; CDR2 reads ANQGSEA. The CDR3 sequence is 12 residues long. Trimming removed 7 bases at V and 3 bases at J, with 10 bases between. The CDR3 bases are TGCAGCGACCTGGACTTCTACAATGAGCAGTTCTTC. Its protein product is CSDLDFYNEQFF.

This clonotype was seen a handful of times. The rearrangement joins TRBV6-5 to TRBJ1-1, with no clear D. The CDR3 spans 11 residues. The germline V and J ends were trimmed by 5 bases and 1 base, with 2 bases remaining between them. CDR1 and CDR2 (germline): MNHEY, SVGAGI. The CDR3 region has the DNA TGTGCCAGCAGTAAGAACACTGAAGCTTTCTTT. This encodes CASSKNTEAFF.